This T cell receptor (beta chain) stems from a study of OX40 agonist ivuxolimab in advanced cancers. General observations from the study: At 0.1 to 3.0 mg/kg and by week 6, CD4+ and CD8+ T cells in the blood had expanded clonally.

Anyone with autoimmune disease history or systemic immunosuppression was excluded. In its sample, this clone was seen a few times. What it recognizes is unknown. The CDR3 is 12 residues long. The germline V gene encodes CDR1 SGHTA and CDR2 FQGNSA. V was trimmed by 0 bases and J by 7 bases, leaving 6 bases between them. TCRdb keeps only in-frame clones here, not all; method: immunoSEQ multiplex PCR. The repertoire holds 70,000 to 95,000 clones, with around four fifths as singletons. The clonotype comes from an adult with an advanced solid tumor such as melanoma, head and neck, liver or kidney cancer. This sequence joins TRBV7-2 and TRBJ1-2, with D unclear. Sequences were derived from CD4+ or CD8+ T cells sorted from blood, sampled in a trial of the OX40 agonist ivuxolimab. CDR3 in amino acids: CASSLAPVGYTF. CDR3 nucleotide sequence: TGTGCCAGCAGCTTAGCGCCCGTTGGCTACACCTTC.